One and the same sample provided the 5 T cell receptor beta chains below, sequenced in a study of shared clonotypes between healthy human individuals. The data were produced by immunoSEQ multiplex PCR, yet TCRdb's version contains in-frame clones alone and is incomplete. Among some 2 million clones listed, roughly 94% were seen once. The sample was naive CD4+ T cells sorted from blood. Documented subset: CD45RA+ positively selected. All receptors come from a young man in good health.

Turning to this clone: The sample has other DNA sequences that encode this CDR3 too. This rearrangement joins TRBV7-2 to TRBJ1-5, with 7 positions matching TRBD1. Germline CDR1 is SGHTA and CDR2 is FQGNSA. The V gene end was trimmed by 0 bases and the J gene end by 2 bases; junction bases not matched to a gene: 1. The CDR3 is 15 amino acids. CDR3 sequence (DNA): TGTGCCAGCAGCTTAGCAGGGGGCGGCAATCAGCCCCAGCATTTT. Translated: CASSLAGGGNQPQHF.

This chain links TRBV10-3 with TRBJ2-5; D remains unclear. CDR3 size: 13 residues. V shed 0 bases and J shed 5 bases, with 7 bases lying between them. CDR1 and CDR2 (germline): ENHRY, SYGVKD. The CDR3 nucleotides are TGTGCCATCAGTGAGTCGACTTTGGAGACCCAGTACTTC. Protein: CAISESTLETQYF.

This chain joins TRBV30 and TRBJ1-4; D is perhaps TRBD1 (5 bases). The V gene lost 8 bases and the J gene lost 7 bases, with 11 bases spanning the gap. Germline V gene sequence: CDR1 GTSNPN, CDR2 SVGIG (reference sequence). This CDR3 spans 11 amino acids. CDR3 in DNA: TGTGCCCGCCTGGGGGGTGAAAAACTGTTTTTT. Its translation: CARLGGEKLFF.

The chain has TRBV30 and TRBJ2-7; TRBD1 matches at 10 bases. V dropped 3 bases and J dropped 12; count of bases not matched to a gene: 8. From germline, CDR1 is GTSNPN and CDR2 SVGIG (reference sequence). This CDR3 is built from 12 residues. The CDR3 DNA follows: TGTGCCTGGAGGAGTTGGACAGGGGGTACGTACTTC. Amino acids: CAWRSWTGGTYF.

J is TRBJ2-7 and V is TRBV5-4, with a weak D call TRBD2 (5 bases). This CDR3 comprises 13 residues. The ends were cut back, 4 bases at V and 4 bases at J, with 12 bases in the middle. Germline V gene sequence: CDR1 SGHNT, CDR2 YYREEE (reference sequence). The CDR3 nucleotides read TGTGCCAGCAGCCGAGCGGCAATGTACGAGCAGTACTTC. Its protein is CASSRAAMYEQYF.